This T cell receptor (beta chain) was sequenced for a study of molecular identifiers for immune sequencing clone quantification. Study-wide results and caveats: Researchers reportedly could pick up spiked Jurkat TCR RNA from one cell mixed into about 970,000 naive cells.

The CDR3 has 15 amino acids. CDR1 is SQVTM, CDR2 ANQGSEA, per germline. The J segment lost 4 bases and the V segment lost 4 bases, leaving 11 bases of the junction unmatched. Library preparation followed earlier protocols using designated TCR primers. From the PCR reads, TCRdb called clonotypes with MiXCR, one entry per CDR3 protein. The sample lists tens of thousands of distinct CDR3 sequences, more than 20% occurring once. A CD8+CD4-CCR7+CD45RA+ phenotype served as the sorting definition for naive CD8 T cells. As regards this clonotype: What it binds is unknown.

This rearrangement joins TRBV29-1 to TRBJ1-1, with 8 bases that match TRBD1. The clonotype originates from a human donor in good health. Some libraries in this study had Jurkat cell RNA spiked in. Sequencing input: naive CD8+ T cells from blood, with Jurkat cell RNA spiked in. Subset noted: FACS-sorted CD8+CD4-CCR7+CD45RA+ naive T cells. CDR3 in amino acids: CSVGGGDRTVTEAFF. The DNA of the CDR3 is TGCAGCGTTGGGGGAGGGGACAGGACTGTCACTGAAGCTTTCTTT.